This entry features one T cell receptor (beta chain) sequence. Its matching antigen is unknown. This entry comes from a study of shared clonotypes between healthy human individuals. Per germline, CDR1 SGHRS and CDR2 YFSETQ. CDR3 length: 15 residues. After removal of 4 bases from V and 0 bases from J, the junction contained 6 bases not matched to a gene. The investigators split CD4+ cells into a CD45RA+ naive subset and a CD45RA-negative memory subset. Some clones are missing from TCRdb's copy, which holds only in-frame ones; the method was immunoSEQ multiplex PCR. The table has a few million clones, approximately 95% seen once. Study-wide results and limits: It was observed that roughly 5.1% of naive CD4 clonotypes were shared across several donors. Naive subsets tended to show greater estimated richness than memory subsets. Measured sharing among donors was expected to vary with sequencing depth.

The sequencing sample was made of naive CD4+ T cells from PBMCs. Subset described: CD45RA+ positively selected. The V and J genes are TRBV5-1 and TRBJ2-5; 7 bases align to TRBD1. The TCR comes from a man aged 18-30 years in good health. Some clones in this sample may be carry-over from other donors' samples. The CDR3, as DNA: TGCGCCAGCAGCACAGGACAGGCATACCAAGAGACCCAGTACTTC. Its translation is CASSTGQAYQETQYF.